The 3 T cell receptor beta chains below all came from one sample that was sequenced in a study of PD-L1 blockade in urothelial cancer. Method: immunoSEQ multiplex PCR; TCRdb's copy keeps in-frame clones and lacks some. The sample has about 42,000 clones, more than 65% seen once; the top ten hold 2.7%. The sequencing used PBMCs, collected around atezolizumab (anti-PD-L1) treatment. The receptors shown here come from a man aged 65-85 years with urothelial cancer.

The gene calls are TRBV5-4 and TRBJ2-2; maybe TRBD1 (6 bases). Germline lookup yields CDR1 SGHNT and CDR2 YYREEE (reference sequence). CDR3 length: 15 amino acids. Deletions cut 0 bases from V and 8 bases from J, with 14 bases between. CDR3 protein: CASSLGTSGVGELFF. Here the CDR3 DNA reads TGTGCCAGCAGCTTGGGGACCTCAGGGGTGGGGGAGCTGTTTTTT.

V is TRBV5-5 and J is TRBJ1-5; 9 bases line up with TRBD1. This CDR3 contains 16 residues. Germline CDR1 reads SGHKS; CDR2 reads YYEKEE (reference sequence). V was pared by 2 bases and J by 6 bases, with 9 bases of the junction left unmatched. The CDR3 loop is CASSFTPGQGIQPQHF. The DNA of the CDR3 is TGTGCCAGCAGCTTTACACCGGGACAGGGCATTCAGCCCCAGCATTTT.

The gene calls are TRBV5-5 and TRBJ2-1, with 13 bases aligning to TRBD2. Germline lookup yields CDR1 SGHKS and CDR2 YYEKEE (reference sequence). CDR3 size: 15 residues. Trimming cost V 4 bases and J 8 bases; bases outside gene matches: 6. DNA of the CDR3: TGTGCCAGCAGCCCGGGACTAGCGGGAAGGGATGAGCAGTTCTTC. It encodes CASSPGLAGRDEQFF.